This T cell receptor beta chain was sequenced in a study of shared clonotypes between healthy human individuals (dated by TCRdb to about 2020). Broadly, across the study: The cohort comprised a couple of women and a few men aged 18 to 49 years. For each donor, CD4 naive and CD4 memory were each given three plates, CD8 naive was given two plates, and CD8 memory was given one plate. Per donor, leukapheresis produced somewhere between about 0.94 and 9 billion PBMCs. To estimate repertoire size and how much clonotype sharing occurs between individuals, the study deeply sequenced the blood TCR repertoires of several healthy adults. Different laboratories and diverse techniques were used to prepare libraries and sequence TCR repertoires, to increase sequencing depth and limit assay-specific biases. The study at large found these results: Sampling was restricted to blood, and TCR repertoires in tissues likely differ from the TCR repertoires found in blood. The genetic and exposure-history diversity represented was limited by the small number of donors. Sharing across four donors was observed for approximately 4.6% of naive CD4, 3% to 3.5% of naive CD8, 2% to 2.5% of memory CD4, and about 0.38% of memory CD8 clonotypes. Higher generation probabilities were observed for clonotypes shared by all four sorted-subset donors than for non-shared clonotypes. Incomplete sequencing was indicated by rarefaction of sorted-subset datasets, despite the large sequencing depth. Pairwise subsampling indicated that sequencing depth was expected to affect the degree of clonotype sharing among donors. Estimated clonotype richness was generally larger for naive than for memory subsets.

CD8 naive samples consisted of CD45RO-negative cells that were positively selected for CCR7, yielding a CD45RA+CCR7+ population without TemRA cells. The donors were healthy, HIV-negative adults with no recently reported acute infections or vaccinations. Only Caucasian adults living in Nashville, Tennessee, USA were represented among the donors. After blood collection by leukapheresis, PBMCs were isolated using Ficoll-Histopaque density gradient centrifugation and then cryopreserved in the vapor phase of liquid nitrogen. Analytical flow cytometry was used to check the purity and quantity of every magnetically sorted T cell population. From each sorted fraction, genomic DNA was isolated and quantified by UV absorbance on a Nanodrop 2000c. Using the deep immunoSEQ assay, multiplex PCR amplified TCR CDR3 regions from genomic DNA. Extracted genomic DNA from each cell subset was distributed evenly across all wells of several immunoSEQ 96-well plates, and each plate was treated as a replicate. For sorted subsets, roughly 200 ng of genomic DNA, equivalent to around 31,000 T cell genomes, went into each replicate PCR. Purified libraries were quantified with a Qubit 3.0 fluorometer, sized on a Bioanalyzer 2100, and re-quantified with the KAPA Library Quantification kit. Every immunoSEQ 96-well plate was sequenced on a separate single-read 150-cycle Illumina NextSeq 550 flow cell. The authors' analysis ran thus. Because the immunoSEQ output included only junctional sequences and no quality scores, the filtering could not be the same as the filtering used for full-length reads. Sequences were annotated with PyIR, a Python wrapper for IgBLAST v1.9, using IMGT germline references to assign V/J genes and CDR3. Reads with weak V/J assignments (E-value above 1e-6), missing CDR3, stop codons, out-of-frame junctions, or ambiguous translated residues were removed. V3J clonotypes were defined by identical inferred V gene, J gene, and CDR3 amino acid sequence. The percentage overlap between two repertoires was calculated by dividing the number of shared unique clonotypes by the size of the smaller repertoire. Repertoire richness was assessed with RTK rarefaction, the Chao1 estimator, and Recon v2.1 estimates of unobserved clonotypes. Generation probabilities were computed with OLGA for all TCRbeta clonotypes obtained by the gDNA method from a few donors. TCRdb took over this immuneACCESS table, retaining in-frame rearrangements with V and J assigned. Such tables are incomplete; in checked studies, under half of the missing clones stem from an unresolved V gene, and the remainder is unexplained. V and J calls plus clone size are reproduced from that table; the DNA served to infer D and trimming. Within this sample are more than 600,000 clones, with roughly 94% of them counted one time only. The top ten clonotypes cover nearly 25% of the sample.

Concerning this clone: Its antigen is not yet known. Nothing much larger sits one base from this clone, and base qualities are not available.

Sequenced input: naive CD8+ T cells sorted from blood. What this sample's cell subset or site label stands for: CD45RA+CCR7+. The sequence was collected from a man aged 25-40 years in good health.

The DNA sequence is TGTGCCAGCAGTCCCTGGGGTAGCAATCAGCCCCAGCATTTT. Translation gives CASSPWGSNQPQHF. The chain is encoded by TRBV27 joined to TRBJ1-5; a confident D gene designation cannot be given. In the germline V gene (reference sequence), CDR1 corresponds to MNHEY and CDR2 to SMNVEV. The germline ends are 8 bases apart after V is trimmed by 5 bases and J by 0 bases. Inclusive of the bounding cysteine and phenylalanine, the CDR3 is 14 residues long. CDR3 DNA only is kept here, 42 bases in frame from base 1.